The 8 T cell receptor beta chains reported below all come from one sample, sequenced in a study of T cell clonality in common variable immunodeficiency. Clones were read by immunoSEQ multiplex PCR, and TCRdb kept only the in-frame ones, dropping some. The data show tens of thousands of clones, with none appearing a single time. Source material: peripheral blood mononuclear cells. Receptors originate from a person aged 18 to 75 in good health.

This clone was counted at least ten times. CDR3 residues: CSARPDREGSPLHF. CDR3 bases read: TGCAGTGCCCGCCCCGACAGGGAGGGCTCACCC. This chain joins TRBV20-1 and TRBJ1-6; 7 nucleotides match TRBD1. The read terminates 3 residues before the CDR3 end, so the remaining end is supplied by the germline J gene. Trimming at V came to 6 bases and at J to 10 bases, leaving 12 bases not matched to a gene. In germline, CDR1 is DFQATT, CDR2 SNEGSKA (reference sequence). The length of the CDR3 is 14 residues.

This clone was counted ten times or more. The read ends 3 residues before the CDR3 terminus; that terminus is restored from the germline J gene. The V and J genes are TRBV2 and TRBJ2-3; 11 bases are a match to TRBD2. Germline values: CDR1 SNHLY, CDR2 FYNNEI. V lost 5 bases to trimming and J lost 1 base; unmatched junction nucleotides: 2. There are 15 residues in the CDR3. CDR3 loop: CASSLLAGGTDTQYF. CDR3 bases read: TGTGCCAGCAGTTTACTAGCGGGGGGCACAGATACG.

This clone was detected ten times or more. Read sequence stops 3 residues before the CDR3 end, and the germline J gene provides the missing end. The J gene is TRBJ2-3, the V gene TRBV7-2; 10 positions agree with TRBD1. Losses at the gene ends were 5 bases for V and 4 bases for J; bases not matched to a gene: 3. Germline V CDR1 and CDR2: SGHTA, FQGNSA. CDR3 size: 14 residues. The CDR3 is CASSTGTGADTQYF. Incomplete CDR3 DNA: TGTGCCAGCAGCACAGGGACAGGGGCAGATACG.

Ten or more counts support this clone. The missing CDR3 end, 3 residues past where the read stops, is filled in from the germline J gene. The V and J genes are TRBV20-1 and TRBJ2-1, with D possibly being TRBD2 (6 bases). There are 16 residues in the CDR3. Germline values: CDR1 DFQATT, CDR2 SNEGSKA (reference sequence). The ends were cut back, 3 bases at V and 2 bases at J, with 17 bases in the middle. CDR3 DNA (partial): TGCAGTGCTAGTCTTCCCGGGGACTGGACCTACAATGAG. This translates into CSASLPGDWTYNE. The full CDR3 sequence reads CSASLPGDWTYNEQFF.

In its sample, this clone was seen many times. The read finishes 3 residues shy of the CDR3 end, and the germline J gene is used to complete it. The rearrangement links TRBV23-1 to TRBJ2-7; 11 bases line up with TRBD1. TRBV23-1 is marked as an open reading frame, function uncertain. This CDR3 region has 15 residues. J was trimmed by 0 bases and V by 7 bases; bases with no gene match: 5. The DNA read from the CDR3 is TGCGCCAGCACCCCCGGGACAGGGGGCTCCTACGAG. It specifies CASTPGTGGSYE. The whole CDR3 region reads CASTPGTGGSYEQYF.

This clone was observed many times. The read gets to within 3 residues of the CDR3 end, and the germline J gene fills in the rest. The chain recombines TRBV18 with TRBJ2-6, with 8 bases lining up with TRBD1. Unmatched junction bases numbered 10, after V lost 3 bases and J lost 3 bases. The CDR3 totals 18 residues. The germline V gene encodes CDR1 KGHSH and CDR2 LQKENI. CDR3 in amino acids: CASSPGGQGRSGANVLTF. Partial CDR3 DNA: TGTGCCAGCTCACCTGGAGGACAGGGACGTAGTGGGGCCAACGTC. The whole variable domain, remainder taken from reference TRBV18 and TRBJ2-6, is NAGVMQNPRHLVRRRGQEARLRCSPMKGHSHVYWYRQLPEEGLKFMVYLQKENIIDESGMPKERFSAEFPKEGPSILRIQQVVRGDSAAYFCASSPGGQGRSGANVLTFGAGSRLTVL.

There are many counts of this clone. CDR3: CAISEGGRAYEQYF. CDR3 bases read: TGTGCCATCAGTGAGGGCGGGAGGGCGTACGAG. The rearrangement joins TRBV10-3 to TRBJ2-7; 9 bases line up with TRBD2. The read finishes 3 residues shy of the CDR3 end, and the germline J gene is used to complete it. This CDR3 is built from 14 residues. The junction had 3 bases not matched to a gene; V was cut back by 2 bases and J by 4 bases. Germline V gene data show CDR1 as ENHRY and CDR2 as SYGVKD.

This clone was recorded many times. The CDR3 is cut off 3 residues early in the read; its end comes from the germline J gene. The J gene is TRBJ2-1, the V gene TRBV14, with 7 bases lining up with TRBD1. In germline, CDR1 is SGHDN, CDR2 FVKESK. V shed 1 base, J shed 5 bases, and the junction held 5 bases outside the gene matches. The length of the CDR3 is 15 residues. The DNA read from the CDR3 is TGTGCCAGCAGCCAAGGCACAGGGGCGAACAATGAG. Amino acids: CASSQGTGANNE. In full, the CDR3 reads CASSQGTGANNEQFF.